This T cell receptor (beta chain) was sequenced for a study of blood T cell repertoires in COVID-19. Study context: Collection of acute and convalescent COVID-19 samples took place in the United States, Italy and Spain.

The CDR3 length is 13 residues. Germline V gene sequence: CDR1 MNHEY, CDR2 SVGAGI. V was trimmed by 6 bases and J by 7 bases, leaving 15 bases between them. Sequencing used immunoSEQ multiplex PCR; TCRdb keeps in-frame clones, though not all of them. The table includes approximately 130,000 clones, roughly 87% detected once. Individuals drawn from about 26 US areas were about 18 to 95 years old. Each participant's cohort was designated according to participant-reported clinical history. Sequencing input: PBMCs or T cells enriched from blood (not recorded which). This chain connects TRBV6-5 to TRBJ1-1; D gene unclear. This clonotype was obtained from a man aged 25-45 years who had recovered from COVID-19. This CDR3 reads CASSARGRDEAFF. Written as DNA, the CDR3 is TGTGCCAGCAGCGCTCGGGGTAGGGATGAAGCTTTCTTT.